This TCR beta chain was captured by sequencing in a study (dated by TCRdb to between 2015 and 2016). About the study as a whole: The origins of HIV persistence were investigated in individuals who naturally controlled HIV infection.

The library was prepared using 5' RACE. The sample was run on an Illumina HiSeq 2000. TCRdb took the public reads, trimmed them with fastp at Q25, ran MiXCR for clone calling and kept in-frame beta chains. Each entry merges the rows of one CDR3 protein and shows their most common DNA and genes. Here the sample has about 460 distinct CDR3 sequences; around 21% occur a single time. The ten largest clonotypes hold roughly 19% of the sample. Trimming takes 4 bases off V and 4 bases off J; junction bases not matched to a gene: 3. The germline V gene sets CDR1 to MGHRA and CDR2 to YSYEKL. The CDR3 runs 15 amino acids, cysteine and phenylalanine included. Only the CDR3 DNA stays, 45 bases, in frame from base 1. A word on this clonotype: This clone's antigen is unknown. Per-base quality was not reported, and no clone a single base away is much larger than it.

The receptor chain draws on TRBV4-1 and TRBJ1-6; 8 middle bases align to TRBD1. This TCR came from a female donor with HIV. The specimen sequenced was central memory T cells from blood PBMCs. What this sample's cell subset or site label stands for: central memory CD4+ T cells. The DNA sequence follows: TGCGCCAGCAGCCTGGGGACAGGATATAATTCACCCCTCCACTTT. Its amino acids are CASSLGTGYNSPLHF.